Listed below are T cell receptor beta chains from one sample, sequenced in a study of cytomegalovirus exposure and HLA in healthy donors. TCRdb keeps only in-frame clones here, not all; method: immunoSEQ multiplex PCR. The data contain 100,000 to 150,000 clones, around 75% of them singletons. Sequenced sample: PBMCs. The receptors originated from a man in his sixties in good health and CMV-seropositive. Both conserved end residues are part of each CDR3. The D gene is left open where the match is weak. A clone size is listed for some rows: how often the clone was seen (once, few, many), or a class if it is expanded.

D gene: NA; V gene: TRBV2; clone size: NA; J gene: TRBJ1-3; CDR3 DNA: TGTGCCAGCAGGGCGCGGGTTAGTCCCGGAAACACCATATATTTT; CDR3 protein: CASRARVSPGNTIYF
D gene: TRBD1; V gene: TRBV29-1; clone size: NA; J gene: TRBJ1-1; CDR3 DNA: TGCAGCGCCGAACAGGGGGGTGGTACTGAAGCTTTCTTT; CDR3 protein: CSAEQGGGTEAFF
D gene: TRBD1; V gene: TRBV5-1; clone size: NA; J gene: TRBJ1-4; CDR3 DNA: TGCGCCAGCAGCTTGGGGCTGAACAGGGGGCGGAATGAAAAACTGTTTTTT; CDR3 protein: CASSLGLNRGRNEKLFF
D gene: TRBD1; V gene: TRBV25-1; clone size: NA; J gene: TRBJ1-1; CDR3 DNA: TGTGCCAGCAGACCCTCGCCGGGACAGGGGCTGAACACTGAAGCTTTCTTT; CDR3 protein: CASRPSPGQGLNTEAFF
D gene: NA; V gene: TRBV6-1; clone size: NA; J gene: TRBJ1-5; CDR3 DNA: TGTGCCAGCAGAGGGGCAGGGTCCAACCAGCCCCAGCATTTT; CDR3 protein: CASRGAGSNQPQHF
D gene: TRBD1; V gene: TRBV15; clone size: NA; J gene: TRBJ2-7; CDR3 DNA: TGTGCCACCAGCAGCCAGGGGGCCTACGAGCAGTACTTC; CDR3 protein: CATSSQGAYEQYF
D gene: NA; V gene: TRBV9; clone size: NA; J gene: TRBJ1-3; CDR3 DNA: TGTGCCAGCAGCGCCTACATGAGGAACACCATATATTTT; CDR3 protein: CASSAYMRNTIYF
D gene: NA; V gene: TRBV28; clone size: NA; J gene: TRBJ1-2; CDR3 DNA: TGTGCCAGCAGTTCGCGGGGCCGGGTCGTGGATGGCTACACCTTC; CDR3 protein: CASSSRGRVVDGYTF
D gene: NA; V gene: TRBV14; clone size: NA; J gene: TRBJ2-1; CDR3 DNA: TGTGCCAGCAGCAGGGGCGGGGCCTTGGGGGAGCAGTTCTTC; CDR3 protein: CASSRGGALGEQFF
D gene: NA; V gene: TRBV6-5; clone size: once; J gene: TRBJ2-7; CDR3 DNA: TGTGCCAGCAGTGACGGGGGCTACGAGCAGTACTTC; CDR3 protein: CASSDGGYEQYF
D gene: NA; V gene: TRBV2; clone size: NA; J gene: TRBJ2-7; CDR3 DNA: TGTGCCAGCAGTGGGAGTGGAACCTACGAGCAGTACTTC; CDR3 protein: CASSGSGTYEQYF
D gene: TRBD1; V gene: TRBV19; clone size: NA; J gene: TRBJ2-6; CDR3 DNA: TGTGCCAGTATCCGGACAGGGGCAATGACTGGGGCCAACGTCCTGACTTTC; CDR3 protein: CASIRTGAMTGANVLTF
D gene: NA; V gene: TRBV6-1; clone size: NA; J gene: TRBJ1-1; CDR3 DNA: TGTGCCAGCAGTGATACCAGGGGCCTTGAAGCTTTCTTT; CDR3 protein: CASSDTRGLEAFF
D gene: TRBD1; V gene: TRBV6-5; clone size: NA; J gene: TRBJ2-7; CDR3 DNA: TGTGCCAGCTCGGAAGACAGGGGAGTCGACGAGCAGTACTTC; CDR3 protein: CASSEDRGVDEQYF
D gene: NA; V gene: TRBV5-6; clone size: once; J gene: TRBJ2-5; CDR3 DNA: TGTGCCAGCAGCTTCCTGGGACATTTACAAGAGACCCAGTACTTC; CDR3 protein: CASSFLGHLQETQYF
D gene: TRBD1; V gene: TRBV5-6; clone size: few; J gene: TRBJ1-6; CDR3 DNA: TGTGCCAGCAGCCGACAGGGATTGAATTCACCCCTCCACTTT; CDR3 protein: CASSRQGLNSPLHF
D gene: NA; V gene: TRBV12-5; clone size: NA; J gene: TRBJ2-1; CDR3 DNA: TGTGCTAGTGGTCACGGGACAAATGAGCAGTTCTTC; CDR3 protein: CASGHGTNEQFF
D gene: NA; V gene: TRBV2; clone size: NA; J gene: TRBJ2-3; CDR3 DNA: TGTGCCGGGGGGGCGGGGAACACAGATACGCAGTATTTT; CDR3 protein: CAGGAGNTDTQYF
D gene: TRBD1; V gene: TRBV2; clone size: NA; J gene: TRBJ1-2; CDR3 DNA: TGTGCCAGCAGTAACCTCAGGGGGCCCTATGGCTACACCTTC; CDR3 protein: CASSNLRGPYGYTF
D gene: NA; V gene: TRBV5-8; clone size: NA; J gene: TRBJ2-3; CDR3 DNA: TGTGCCAGCAGCTTCTACAGCACAGATACGCAGTATTTT; CDR3 protein: CASSFYSTDTQYF
D gene: NA; V gene: TRBV7-9; clone size: NA; J gene: TRBJ2-5; CDR3 DNA: TGTGCCAGCAGCTCGGACAGAGGTCCTAATGACCAGTACTTC; CDR3 protein: CASSSDRGPNDQYF
D gene: TRBD1; V gene: TRBV7-9; clone size: NA; J gene: TRBJ1-6; CDR3 DNA: TGTGCCAGCAGCTTAGGGACAGGGAGTGATTCACCCCTCCACTTT; CDR3 protein: CASSLGTGSDSPLHF
D gene: TRBD1; V gene: TRBV19; clone size: NA; J gene: TRBJ2-6; CDR3 DNA: TGTGCCAGTAGCATTGGGACAGGGGGCAACTCTGGGGCCAACGTCCTGACTTTC; CDR3 protein: CASSIGTGGNSGANVLTF
D gene: TRBD1; V gene: TRBV7-8; clone size: NA; J gene: TRBJ2-7; CDR3 DNA: TGTGCCAGCAGCGCTCGGACAGGGAGGTCCTACGAGCAGTACTTC; CDR3 protein: CASSARTGRSYEQYF
D gene: NA; V gene: TRBV28; clone size: few; J gene: TRBJ1-3; CDR3 DNA: TGTGCCAGCAGTTTTGGGGCAGAACCCCCGGGAAACACCATATATTTT; CDR3 protein: CASSFGAEPPGNTIYF
D gene: NA; V gene: TRBV18; clone size: NA; J gene: TRBJ1-2; CDR3 DNA: TGTGCCAGCTCACCAAGGGGTGTGAGCTATGGCTACACCTTC; CDR3 protein: CASSPRGVSYGYTF